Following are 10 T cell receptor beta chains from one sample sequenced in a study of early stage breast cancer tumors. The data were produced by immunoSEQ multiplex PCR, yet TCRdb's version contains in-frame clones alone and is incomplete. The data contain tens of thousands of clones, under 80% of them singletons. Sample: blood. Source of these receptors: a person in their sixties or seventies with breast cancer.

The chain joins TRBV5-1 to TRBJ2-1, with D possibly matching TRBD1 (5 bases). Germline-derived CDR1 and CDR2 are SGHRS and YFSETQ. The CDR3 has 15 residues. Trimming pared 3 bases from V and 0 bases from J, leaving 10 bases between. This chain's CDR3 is CASSWTLSSYNEQFF. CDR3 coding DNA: TGCGCCAGCAGCTGGACACTGAGCTCCTACAATGAGCAGTTCTTC.

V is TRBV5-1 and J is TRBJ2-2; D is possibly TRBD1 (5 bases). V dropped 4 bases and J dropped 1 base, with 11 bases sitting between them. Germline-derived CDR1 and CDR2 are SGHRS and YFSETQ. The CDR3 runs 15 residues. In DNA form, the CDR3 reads TGCGCCAGCAGCAGGGGCTCGGGGAACACCGGGGAGCTGTTTTTT. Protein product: CASSRGSGNTGELFF.

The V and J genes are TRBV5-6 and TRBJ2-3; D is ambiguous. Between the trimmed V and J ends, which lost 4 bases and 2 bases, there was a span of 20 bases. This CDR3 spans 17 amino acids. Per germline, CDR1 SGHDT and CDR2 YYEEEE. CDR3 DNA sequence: TGTGCCAGCAGCCACAGCAAGACGGTCGGGTACACAGATACGCAGTATTTT. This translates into CASSHSKTVGYTDTQYF. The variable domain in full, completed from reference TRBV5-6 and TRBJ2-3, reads DAGVTQSPTHLIKTRGQQVTLRCSPKSGHDTVSWYQQALGQGPQFIFQYYEEEERQRGNFPDRFSGHQFPNYSSELNVNALLLGDSALYLCASSHSKTVGYTDTQYFGPGTRLTVL.

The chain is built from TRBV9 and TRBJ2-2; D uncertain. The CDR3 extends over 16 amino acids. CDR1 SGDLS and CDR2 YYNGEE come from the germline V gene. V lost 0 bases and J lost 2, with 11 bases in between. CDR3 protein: CASSVGGGQNTGELFF. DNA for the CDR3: TGTGCCAGCAGCGTAGGCGGCGGCCAAAACACCGGGGAGCTGTTTTTT.

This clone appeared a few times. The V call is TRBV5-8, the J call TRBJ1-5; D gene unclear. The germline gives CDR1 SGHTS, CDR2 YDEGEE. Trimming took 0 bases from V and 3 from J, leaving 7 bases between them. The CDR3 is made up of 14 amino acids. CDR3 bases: TGTGCCAGCAGCTTGGACAATTTCAATCAGCCCCAGCATTTT. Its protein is CASSLDNFNQPQHF.

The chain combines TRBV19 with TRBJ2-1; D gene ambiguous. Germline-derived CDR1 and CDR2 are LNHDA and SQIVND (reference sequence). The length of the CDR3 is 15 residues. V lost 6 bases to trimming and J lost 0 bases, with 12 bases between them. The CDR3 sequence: CASRSDGDSYNEQFF. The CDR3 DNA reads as TGTGCCAGTAGGAGCGACGGAGACTCCTACAATGAGCAGTTCTTC. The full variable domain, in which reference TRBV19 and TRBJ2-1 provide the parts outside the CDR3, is DGGITQSPKYLFRKEGQNVTLSCEQNLNHDAMYWYRQDPGQGLRLIYYSQIVNDFQKGDIAEGYSVSREKKESFPLTVTSAQKNPTAFYLCASRSDGDSYNEQFFGPGTRLTVL.

The CDR3 spells CSVEDLAGEGAYNEQFF. CDR3 coding DNA: TGCAGCGTTGAAGACCTAGCGGGAGAGGGGGCCTACAATGAGCAGTTCTTC. The V call is TRBV29-1, the J call TRBJ2-1; TRBD2 matches 10 bases. This CDR3 has 17 amino acids. V lost 0 bases to trimming and J lost 2 bases; unmatched junction nucleotides: 7. The V gene's germline CDR1 is SQVTM and CDR2 ANQGSEA.

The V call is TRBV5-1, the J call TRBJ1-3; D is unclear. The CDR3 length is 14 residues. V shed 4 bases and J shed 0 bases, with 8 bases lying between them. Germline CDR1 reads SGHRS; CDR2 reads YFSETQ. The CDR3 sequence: CASSQWASGNTIYF. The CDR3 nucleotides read TGCGCCAGCAGCCAGTGGGCCTCTGGAAACACCATATATTTT.

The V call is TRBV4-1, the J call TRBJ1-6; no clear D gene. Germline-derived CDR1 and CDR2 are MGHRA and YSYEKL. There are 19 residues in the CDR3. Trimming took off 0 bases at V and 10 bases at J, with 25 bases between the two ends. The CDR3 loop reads CASSQEPLEFRGFGSPLHF. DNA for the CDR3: TGCGCCAGCAGCCAAGAACCTCTCGAGTTTCGAGGGTTCGGGTCACCCCTCCACTTT.

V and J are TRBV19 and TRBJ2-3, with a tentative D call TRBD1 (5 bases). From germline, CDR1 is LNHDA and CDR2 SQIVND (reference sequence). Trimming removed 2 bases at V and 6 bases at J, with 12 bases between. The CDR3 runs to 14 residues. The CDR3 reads CASSILGPRDTQYF. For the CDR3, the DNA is TGTGCCAGTAGTATATTGGGGCCCCGGGATACGCAGTATTTT.